The 3 T cell receptor beta chains in this list originate from one sample, sequenced in a study of shared clonotypes between healthy human individuals. Clones were read by immunoSEQ multiplex PCR, and TCRdb kept only the in-frame ones, dropping some. The sample shows about 980,000 clones, 60% to 85% of them seen only once. Sequenced: memory CD4+ T cells sorted from blood. Subset given: CD45RA-negative fraction. The receptor set was obtained from a man between 18 and 29 years old in good health.

The rearrangement links TRBV18 to TRBJ2-2, with TRBD1 as a possible D gene (5 bases). This CDR3 is 18 amino acids long. Trimming left V 2 bases short and J 5 bases short, with 21 bases between. Per germline, CDR1 KGHSH and CDR2 LQKENI. The CDR3 region has the DNA TGTGCCAGCTCACCAGGAGACAAGCGCAGGGAAGAAACCGGGGAGCTGTTTTTT. This codes for CASSPGDKRREETGELFF.

This chain uses TRBV27 with TRBJ2-7, with TRBD2 matching 11 bases. The CDR3 runs to 15 residues. CDR1 is MNHEY, CDR2 SMNVEV, per germline (reference sequence). Losses at the gene ends were 2 bases for V and 6 bases for J; bases not matched to a gene: 6. CDR3 in amino acids: CASSLTGTSGGEQYF. The CDR3 DNA follows: TGTGCCAGCAGTTTAACCGGGACTAGCGGTGGCGAGCAGTACTTC.

This clone came up once. The chain has TRBV6-1 and TRBJ1-4, with 7 bases aligning to TRBD1. The CDR3 spans 14 residues. Germline V lookup: CDR1 MNHNS, CDR2 SASEGT. Trimming at V came to 5 bases and at J to 7 bases, leaving 7 bases not matched to a gene. The CDR3 coding sequence is TGTGCCAGCAGTCTGAGGGGGCAGGGTGAAAAACTGTTTTTT. Amino acids: CASSLRGQGEKLFF.